This T cell receptor (beta chain) was obtained from a study of T cells in Graves' hyperthyroidism and ophthalmopathy. Study observations and caveats: The majority of expanded thyroid clonotypes above 0.001 also appeared in blood.

Regarding this clonotype: As yet, its antigen is unknown.

TCR beta CDR3 regions were amplified from RNA. The primer set for the first-round RT-PCR of the TCR CDR3 was HTBI. MiXCR, run by TCRdb on the multiplex PCR reads, gives a single entry per CDR3 protein. The data contain around 500,000 distinct CDR3 sequences, roughly 16% of them seen just once; the ten biggest clones take up 25% to 30%. The CDR3 totals 17 residues. The ends lost 2 bases at V and 2 bases at J; junction bases unmatched: 10. Germline V gene sequence: CDR1 LGHNA, CDR2 YSLEER. This TCR was recovered from a woman aged 25 to 39 with Graves' ophthalmopathy. The chain combines TRBV4-3 with TRBJ2-7; 9 bases agree with TRBD2. Sequencing used blood. The CDR3 DNA reads as TGCGCCAGCAGCCAACCCACGACTAGCGGAAAGCCCTACGAGCAGTACTTC. Translating gives CASSQPTTSGKPYEQYF.